Listed below are T cell receptor beta chains from one sample, sequenced in a study of spatial heterogeneity in lung cancer. TCRdb re-derived calls from the 5' RACE reads in MiXCR, one entry per CDR3 protein. The profile shows about 12,000 distinct CDR3 sequences, about 14% of them singletons. The sample was lung tumor tissue, taken at surgery. These receptors all stem from a male donor with early-stage non-small cell lung cancer. CDR3s include the opening cysteine and the closing phenylalanine or tryptophan. The order of the fields is V gene, CDR3 length, CDR3 protein.

>TRBV20-1|16
CSARMMDSSNTGELFF
>TRBV6-2/TRBV6-3|14
CASRYNRVGYGYTF
>TRBV6-2/TRBV6-3|18
CASSSSSGLAGTTDTQYF
>TRBV5-6|15
CASSLRGGKDQPQHF
>TRBV18|14
CASSPYTDTGELFF
>TRBV5-1|14
CASSLAGGWNEQFF
>TRBV5-8|14
CASSLGEGYNEQFF
>TRBV29-1|13
CSVESELGNTIYF
>TRBV5-1|13
CASKETGGYEQYF
>TRBV20-1|15
CSALPGQEIYNEQFF
>TRBV4-3|15
CASSQEGQRNNEQFF
>TRBV20-1|15
CSASKGQYSNQPQHF
>TRBV7-6|15
CASSFRSSSYNEQFF